This T cell receptor (beta chain) originates from a study of shared clonotypes between healthy human individuals. Generated by immunoSEQ multiplex PCR, the TCRdb table keeps only in-frame clones and is missing some. The sample holds 550,000 to 700,000 clones, about three quarters seen once. Germline values: CDR1 MNHEY, CDR2 SMNVEV (reference sequence). The V end lost 3 bases, the J end lost 7 bases, and 12 bases lay between the germline ends. The length of the CDR3 is 13 residues. V gene TRBV27 combines with J gene TRBJ1-1; weak D call: TRBD1 (5 bases). The clonotype comes from a woman under 40 in good health. Sequencing was carried out using memory CD4+ T cells sorted from blood. Subset in this sample: CD45RA-negative fraction. The chain's CDR3 is CASSFAGDGEAFF. The CDR3 bases are TGTGCCAGCAGTTTCGCGGGGGATGGTGAAGCTTTCTTT.